This record concerns one T cell receptor (beta chain) sequence. Its antigen is unidentified. This specimen comes from a study of cytomegalovirus exposure and HLA in healthy donors. Study-wide findings and caveats: Accounts indicate the classifier identified cytomegalovirus status with strong specificity and sensitivity. Most TCR beta V segments were productive about 87% or about 30% of the time in an earlier analysis. CMV antigen specificity of three CMV-associated chains was confirmed in vitro.

This CDR3 spans 11 amino acids. CDR1 and CDR2 (germline): MGHDK, SYGVNS. Trimming took 10 bases from V and 4 from J, leaving 8 bases between them. The PCR used 60 Vbeta and 13 Jbeta primers. The protocol was immunoSEQ multiplex PCR, while the TCRdb copy is restricted to in-frame clones and leaves out a portion. The data show nearly 110,000 clones, roughly 80% seen once. V is TRBV25-1 and J is TRBJ2-1, with no clear D. The specimen sequenced was PBMCs. The receptor was derived from a man aged 25 to 40 in good health and CMV-seropositive. Here the CDR3 DNA reads TGTGCCACCCTAGAGTACAATGAGCAGTTCTTC. Translating it yields CATLEYNEQFF.